One and the same sample provided the 32 T cell receptor beta chains below, sequenced in a study of blood T cell repertoires in COVID-19. Clones were read by immunoSEQ multiplex PCR, and TCRdb kept only the in-frame ones, dropping some. The table has a few hundred thousand clones, about four fifths seen once. The sample comprised peripheral blood. All receptors derive from a man younger than 40 who had recovered from COVID-19.

This clone has a single count. The chain is built from TRBV15 and TRBJ2-7; D gene unclear. V lost 6 bases and J lost 3, with 15 bases in between. Germline V gene lookup returns CDR1 LNHNV and CDR2 YYDKDF (reference sequence). The CDR3 consists of 14 residues. CDR3: CATSAARLGYEQYF. The DNA for the CDR3 is TGTGCCACCAGTGCGGCCCGTCTCGGCTACGAGCAGTACTTC. Variable domain in full (rest from reference TRBV15 and TRBJ2-7): DAMVIQNPRYQVTQFGKPVTLSCSQTLNHNVMYWYQQKSSQAPKLLFHYYDKDFNNEADTPDNFQSRRPNTSFCFLDIRSPGLGDTAMYLCATSAARLGYEQYFGPGTRLTVT.

This clone was seen just once. The J gene is TRBJ1-4, the V gene TRBV15; D is unclear. There are 14 residues in the CDR3. The germline gives CDR1 LNHNV, CDR2 YYDKDF (reference sequence). Trimming left V 0 bases short and J 5 bases short, with 7 bases between. CDR3 region: CATSRDYINEKLFF. CDR3 in DNA: TGTGCCACCAGCAGAGATTACATAAATGAAAAACTGTTTTTT.

J is TRBJ2-2 and V is TRBV29-1; D is possibly TRBD1 (5 bases). V lost 0 bases to trimming and J lost 13 bases, with 15 bases between them. Germline CDR1 is SQVTM and CDR2 is ANQGSEA. There are 13 residues in the CDR3. Written as DNA, the CDR3 is TGCAGCGTTGAAGAGGTCGCACTCCAGGGGCTGTTTTTT. Its translation is CSVEEVALQGLFF.

V gene TRBV12-5 combines with J gene TRBJ2-5; tentative D call: TRBD1 (6 bases). Trimming left V 7 bases short and J 5 bases short, with 20 bases between. The CDR3 consists of 15 residues. In germline, CDR1 is LGHNT, CDR2 FRNRAP. CDR3 coding DNA: TGTGCTAGTGCCCCAGGTCAGGGGTCCGGGGAGACCCAGTACTTC. Translation gives CASAPGQGSGETQYF.

The V and J genes are TRBV28 and TRBJ2-3; 7 nucleotides line up with TRBD2. Unmatched junction bases numbered 2, after V lost 6 bases and J lost 2 bases. This CDR3 region has 13 residues. CDR1 is MDHEN and CDR2 is SYDVKM in the germline V gene. CDR3 sequence reads: CASSRDYTDTQYF. The CDR3 region has the DNA TGTGCCAGCAGCCGGGACTACACAGATACGCAGTATTTT.

The table lists this clone with a few counts. The chain couples TRBV6-5 to TRBJ2-4; a weak D match, TRBD2 (6 bases). The CDR3 totals 13 residues. The germline V gene encodes CDR1 MNHEY and CDR2 SVGAGI. Trimming pared 8 bases from V and 3 bases from J, leaving 11 bases between. In DNA form, the CDR3 reads TGTGCCAGCCGCGACGGGGGCAAAAACATTCAGTACTTC. Translated, it gives CASRDGGKNIQYF.

The chain uses TRBV3-1 (or the pseudogene TRBV3-2) and TRBJ1-1, with D uncertain. The V end was cut by 0 bases, the J end by 0 bases, with 11 bases between. CDR3 size: 16 residues. CDR1 LGHDT and CDR2 YNNKEL come from the germline V gene (reference sequence). In DNA, the CDR3 is TGTGCCAGCAGCCAAGATGGAGCGGTCATGAACACTGAAGCTTTCTTT. Protein product: CASSQDGAVMNTEAFF.

This chain links TRBV19 with TRBJ2-5; D remains unclear. The V end was cut by 1 base, the J end by 4 bases, with 7 bases between. Germline CDR1 and CDR2: LNHDA and SQIVND (reference sequence). This CDR3 spans 13 amino acids. CDR3 bases: TGTGCCAGTAGTATAGCTGGTAGAGAGACCCAGTACTTC. Protein sequence: CASSIAGRETQYF.

The rearrangement links TRBV6-1 to TRBJ2-7, with D possibly TRBD1 on 6 matching bases. The CDR3 has 14 amino acids. The germline V gene has CDR1 MNHNS and CDR2 SASEGT. V was cut by 1 base and J by 4 bases, with 11 bases left in between. This CDR3 is CASSEGQVLYEQYV. The DNA for the CDR3 is TGTGCCAGCAGTGAAGGACAGGTCCTTTACGAGCAGTACGTC.

The chain uses TRBV7-9 and TRBJ2-2; 11 bases align to TRBD2. The CDR3 sequence is 16 residues long. Germline CDR1 and CDR2: SEHNR and FQNEAQ (reference sequence). Trimming took 7 bases from V and 4 from J; bases not matched to a gene: 8. The CDR3 DNA is TGTGCCAGCACCCCTTTAGCGGGGGGGAGCACCGGGGAGCTGTTTTTT. This encodes CASTPLAGGSTGELFF.

The chain links TRBV7-8 to TRBJ2-5, with D unclear. V was shortened by 5 bases and J by 5 bases, with 15 bases between the two germline ends. The CDR3 has 14 residues. The germline V gene has CDR1 SGHVS and CDR2 FQNEAQ. The CDR3 DNA reads as TGTGCCAGCAGCAAAACCCGGGTTTCGGAGACCCAGTACTTC. Translation gives CASSKTRVSETQYF.

V gene TRBV6-1 combines with J gene TRBJ2-7; D call uncertain. CDR1 MNHNS and CDR2 SASEGT come from the germline V gene. The V end lost 2 bases, the J end lost 2 bases, and 10 bases lay between the germline ends. The CDR3 length is 14 residues. CDR3 loop: CASSEFGSPYEQYV. CDR3 DNA sequence: TGTGCCAGCAGTGAATTTGGCAGTCCCTACGAGCAGTACGTC.

This chain uses TRBV24-1 with TRBJ1-2; 7 positions match TRBD1. The J segment lost 8 bases and the V segment lost 4 bases, leaving 3 bases of the junction unmatched. From germline, CDR1 is KGHDR and CDR2 SFDVKD. This CDR3 comprises 12 residues. The DNA for the CDR3 is TGTGCCACCAGTGACAACAGGGGAGGCTACACCTTC. Protein: CATSDNRGGYTF.

V is TRBV4-2 and J is TRBJ1-2; D ambiguous. The CDR3 is 12 amino acids. Germline V lookup: CDR1 LGHNA, CDR2 YNFKEQ. The ends were cut back, 0 bases at V and 5 bases at J, with 4 bases in the middle. For the CDR3, the DNA is TGTGCCAGCAGCCAAGATCGGTATGGCTACACCTTC. The encoded protein is CASSQDRYGYTF.

The chain couples TRBV5-1 to TRBJ1-5; D not certain. Trimming took off 0 bases at V and 5 bases at J, with 9 bases between the two ends. CDR3 length equals 14 residues. Looked up from germline, CDR1 is SGHRS and CDR2 is YFSETQ. CDR3 nucleotide sequence: TGCGCCAGCAGCTTGGAGCATGAGGATCAGCCCCAGCATTTT. Translation: CASSLEHEDQPQHF.

This clone turned up a few times. The V call is TRBV12-3 or TRBV12-4, the J call TRBJ1-2, with 7 bases fitting TRBD1. With V trimmed by 4 bases and J by 7 bases, 3 bases remained unmatched. This CDR3 region has 12 residues. The CDR3 spells CASSYQGVGYTF. CDR3 nucleotides: TGTGCCAGCAGTTATCAGGGGGTTGGCTACACCTTC.

V is TRBV7-2 and J is TRBJ1-3; no clear D gene. The CDR3 extends over 14 amino acids. Germline CDR1 SGHTA, CDR2 FQGNSA. V lost 5 bases to trimming and J lost 0 bases, with 8 bases between them. The CDR3 region is CASSHEGSGNTIYF. CDR3 coding DNA: TGTGCCAGCAGCCACGAGGGCTCTGGAAACACCATATATTTT.

The chain recombines TRBV7-9 with TRBJ2-7, with TRBD2 as a possible D gene (5 bases). The ends were cut back, 7 bases at V and 4 bases at J, with 14 bases in the middle. The length of the CDR3 is 13 residues. The germline CDR1 and CDR2 sequences are SEHNR and FQNEAQ (reference sequence). The CDR3 region has the DNA TGTGCCAGCACCCCGGGTAGCGCGTACGAGCAGTACTTC. Its protein is CASTPGSAYEQYF.

This chain connects TRBV7-6 to TRBJ2-1; D gene unclear. The CDR3 spans 15 residues. Trimming removed 2 bases from V and 7 bases from J, with 15 bases in between. CDR1 is SGHVS and CDR2 is FNYEAQ in the germline V gene. CDR3 residues: CASSLLSKAPNEQFF. As DNA, the CDR3 is TGTGCCAGCAGCTTACTTTCGAAAGCTCCGAATGAGCAGTTCTTC.

V usage is TRBV18 and J usage is TRBJ2-5; tentative D call: TRBD1 (6 bases). Looked up from germline, CDR1 is KGHSH and CDR2 is LQKENI. V shed 2 bases and J shed 5 bases, with 12 bases lying between them. This CDR3 is 14 amino acids long. CDR3 residues: CASSPGQTYETQYF. The CDR3 bases are TGTGCCAGCTCACCAGGACAGACTTATGAGACCCAGTACTTC.

This clone is a singleton in its sample. The rearrangement joins TRBV9 to TRBJ2-3; 11 bases fit TRBD2. Trimming removed 0 bases from V and 6 bases from J; junction bases left unmatched: 6. Looked up from germline, CDR1 is SGDLS and CDR2 is YYNGEE. The CDR3 extends over 16 amino acids. As DNA, the CDR3 is TGTGCCAGCAGCGTAGTGGCTAGCGGGGGGTCCGATACGCAGTATTTT. Amino acids: CASSVVASGGSDTQYF.

This rearrangement joins TRBV15 to TRBJ1-2, with D hard to call. This CDR3 comprises 15 residues. Trimming pared 1 base from V and 2 bases from J, leaving 11 bases between. Looked up from germline, CDR1 is LNHNV and CDR2 is YYDKDF (reference sequence). The CDR3 nucleotides read TGTGCCACCAGCAGAGGAACAGTCGCGAACTATGGCTACACCTTC. Translation: CATSRGTVANYGYTF.

This chain joins TRBV21-1 and TRBJ2-2; TRBD2 is the table's D call and was not checked against the DNA. TRBV21-1 counts as a pseudogene. The CDR3 has 23 amino acids. CDR3: CASSKYLSGLLAGVTGNTGELFF. CDR3 sequence (DNA): TGTGCCAGCAGCAAATACTTGAGTGGATTACTAGCGGGGGTTACAGGAAACACCGGGGAGCTGTTTTTT.

This clone was seen only a few times. V usage is TRBV18 and J usage is TRBJ2-1, with 7 bases identical to TRBD1. The CDR3 contains 15 residues. Per the germline V gene, CDR1 is KGHSH and CDR2 is LQKENI. Trimming cost V 2 bases and J 8 bases; bases outside gene matches: 9. CDR3 region: CASSPDRASVYEQFF. The DNA of the CDR3 is TGTGCCAGCTCACCAGACAGGGCTTCTGTGTATGAGCAGTTCTTC.

The chain uses TRBV28 and TRBJ1-2; D unclear. V lost 4 bases and J 3 bases, leaving 15 bases between the germline ends. Germline CDR1 MDHEN, CDR2 SYDVKM. This CDR3 spans 15 amino acids. CDR3 nucleotides: TGTGCCAGCAGTTCCGCCGCTGGCAGATACTATGGCTACACCTTC. Translating it yields CASSSAAGRYYGYTF.

The chain has TRBV5-4 and TRBJ2-5; the D gene is possibly TRBD1 (5 bases). CDR3 length: 14 residues. Germline V gene data show CDR1 as SGHNT and CDR2 as YYREEE (reference sequence). Trimming pared 0 bases from V and 5 bases from J, leaving 11 bases between. The CDR3 loop is CASSLDRSEETQYF. The CDR3 nucleotides read TGTGCCAGCAGCTTGGACAGGTCCGAGGAGACCCAGTACTTC.

The chain links TRBV4-2 to TRBJ1-5, with 7 bases matching TRBD1. The CDR3 runs 15 residues. V dropped 0 bases and J dropped 5; count of bases not matched to a gene: 4. Germline CDR1 is LGHNA and CDR2 is YNFKEQ. The CDR3 spells CASSQDGTDYQPQHF. The DNA of the CDR3 is TGTGCCAGCAGCCAAGACGGGACAGATTATCAGCCCCAGCATTTT.

J is TRBJ2-2 and V is TRBV6-4; unclear D gene. Germline CDR1 and CDR2: MRHNA and SNTAGT. This CDR3 contains 14 residues. Trimming took off 4 bases at V and 3 bases at J, with 9 bases between the two ends. The CDR3 DNA reads TGTGCCAGCAGTGGATCAGGCGACACCGGGGAGCTGTTTTTT. Protein sequence: CASSGSGDTGELFF.

About this clone itself: This may be a read error: a much more frequent sequence differs by one nucleotide. The chain employs TRBV2 and TRBJ2-2; no definite D call. CDR1 and CDR2 from the germline V gene are SNHLY and FYNNEI. This CDR3 is 11 amino acids long. The V end lost 6 bases, the J end lost 5 bases, and 4 bases lay between the germline ends. CDR3: CASRRTGELFF. CDR3 sequence (DNA): TGTGCCAGCAGGAGGACCGGGGAGCTGTTTTTT.

The chain links TRBV20-1 to TRBJ2-2, with 9 nucleotides matching TRBD1. The V gene end was trimmed by 3 bases and the J gene end by 4 bases; junction bases not matched to a gene: 9. The CDR3 extends over 16 amino acids. Germline CDR1 DFQATT, CDR2 SNEGSKA (reference sequence). CDR3 bases: TGCAGTGCTAGTAGCGACAGGGGGTTAAGCACCGGGGAGCTGTTTTTT. Translating gives CSASSDRGLSTGELFF.

This clone was seen only a few times. The chain combines TRBV5-1 with TRBJ1-2, with unresolved D. The ends were cut back, 5 bases at V and 3 bases at J, with 8 bases in the middle. The CDR3 totals 12 residues. Germline CDR1 reads SGHRS; CDR2 reads YFSETQ. CDR3 in DNA: TGCGCCAGCAGGGAGTCCGACTATGGCTACACCTTC. It yields the protein CASRESDYGYTF.

The chain employs TRBV19 and TRBJ1-1; D not resolved. Germline V gene lookup returns CDR1 LNHDA and CDR2 SQIVND (reference sequence). Trimming stripped 0 bases from V and 4 bases from J, with 9 bases between. The CDR3 contains 14 residues. The CDR3 coding sequence is TGTGCCAGTAGTATAGAGGGCTCCTTCACTGAAGCTTTCTTT. Translated, it gives CASSIEGSFTEAFF.